Presented here are 8 T cell receptor beta chains from one specimen sequenced in a study of sequential checkpoint blockade in melanoma. As for treatment: randomized to nivolumab then ipilimumab (arm A) or the reverse (arm B). The method was immunoSEQ multiplex PCR; TCRdb's version includes in-frame clones alone and lacks a portion of them. There are roughly 11,000 clones in the sample; about 86% occur only once, and approximately 55% lies in the top ten. The sample consisted of CD8+ T cells sorted from blood (inferred from file names), taken from a patient given nivolumab and ipilimumab in sequence. The receptor source for this set is a human donor with melanoma.

This chain connects TRBV27 to TRBJ2-7; 8 nucleotides agree with TRBD2. With V trimmed by 5 bases and J by 7 bases, 7 bases remained unmatched. There are 13 residues in the CDR3. In germline, CDR1 is MNHEY, CDR2 SMNVEV (reference sequence). CDR3 amino acids: CASSPGGPREQYF. In DNA form, the CDR3 reads TGTGCCAGCAGTCCGGGGGGGCCGAGGGAGCAGTACTTC.

The gene calls are TRBV7-9 and TRBJ1-1, with TRBD1 matching 7 bases. Germline V gene data show CDR1 as SEHNR and CDR2 as FQNEAQ (reference sequence). This CDR3 has 14 amino acids. The J segment lost 2 bases and the V segment lost 6 bases, leaving 6 bases of the junction unmatched. The CDR3 sequence is CASRGQEINTEAFF. The DNA of the CDR3 is TGTGCCAGCAGAGGACAGGAGATCAACACTGAAGCTTTCTTT.

The chain employs TRBV7-2 and TRBJ2-5, with TRBD2 matching over 9 bases. This CDR3 comprises 17 residues. Germline V gives CDR1 SGHTA, CDR2 FQGNSA. J lost 5 bases, V lost 4 bases, and 14 bases had no gene match. In nucleotides, the CDR3 is TGTGCCAGCAGCTCCCCGGTGGGCGGGGGGGCTCAGGAGACCCAGTACTTC. Protein: CASSSPVGGGAQETQYF.

With respect to this clone: One end of the junction does not line up with germline, which may come from a read error. The rearrangement joins TRBV7-7 to TRBJ2-5, with no clear D. The DNA matches TRBJ2-7 better at its end, which makes the J call doubtful. This CDR3 spans 13 amino acids. The germline CDR1 and CDR2 sequences are SSHAT and FNYEAQ (reference sequence). DNA of the CDR3: TGTGCTAGCAGCCTAGGGCCGCGGTCCGAGCAGTACTTC. Translated, it gives CASSLGPRSEQYF.

The chain combines TRBV5-1 with TRBJ2-7; a possible D gene is TRBD1 (6 bases). Between the trimmed V and J ends, which lost 0 bases and 5 bases, there was a span of 15 bases. CDR3 length equals 15 residues. Looked up from germline, CDR1 is SGHRS and CDR2 is YFSETQ. The CDR3 is CASSLEGQHTDEQYF. The CDR3 nucleotides are TGCGCCAGCAGCTTGGAAGGACAGCATACTGACGAGCAGTACTTC.

This chain uses TRBV5-6 with TRBJ2-7; D is perhaps TRBD1 (5 bases). This CDR3 spans 14 amino acids. V was shortened by 1 base and J by 0 bases, with 8 bases between the two germline ends. The germline gives CDR1 SGHDT, CDR2 YYEEEE. CDR3 DNA: TGTGCCAGCAGCTTGTTCGACAGCTCCTACGAGCAGTACTTC. The encoded protein is CASSLFDSSYEQYF.

This CDR3 reads CARSLGGQGAQPQHF. In nucleotides, the CDR3 is TGTGCCAGAAGCTTGGGGGGACAGGGGGCACAGCCCCAGCATTTT. The rearrangement links TRBV5-3 to TRBJ1-5; 12 bases align to TRBD1. TRBV5-3 falls under the ORF class, with uncertain function. The CDR3 spans 15 residues. V gave up 0 bases and J gave up 7 bases; unmatched junction bases: 2.

The chain has TRBV4-2 and TRBJ2-2; perhaps TRBD2 as D (6 bases). This CDR3 region has 17 residues. V lost 1 base to trimming and J lost 1 base, with 13 bases between them. Germline loops: CDR1 LGHNA, CDR2 YNFKEQ. CDR3 nucleotide sequence: TGTGCCAGCAGCCAAGGGGAGGCGGACTTGAACACCGGGGAGCTGTTTTTT. Protein: CASSQGEADLNTGELFF.